Listed below are T cell receptor beta chains from one sample, sequenced in a study of T cells in Graves' hyperthyroidism and ophthalmopathy. MiXCR, run by TCRdb on the multiplex PCR reads, gives a single entry per CDR3 protein. The table has 300,000 to 450,000 distinct CDR3 sequences, about 25% seen once. Sequencing used blood. The receptor set was obtained from a man aged 50 to 59 with Graves' hyperthyroidism. Each CDR3 is given with its conserved first and last residue. Fields, in order: D gene, clone size, V gene, J gene, CDR3 DNA, CDR3 protein. D genes are given only for firm matches. The size of a clone is reported for some rows only, either as once, few or many, or as a class for expanded clones.

D: -
size: -
V: TRBV20-1
J: TRBJ1-5
DNA: TGCAGTGCTAGAGTCGGGAATAGCAATCAGCCCCAGCATTTT
CDR3: CSARVGNSNQPQHF

D: -
size: few
V: TRBV20-1
J: TRBJ1-1
DNA: TGCAGTGCTAGAGTAGGAGGGGCGGACACTGAAGCTTTCTTT
CDR3: CSARVGGADTEAFF

D: -
size: -
V: TRBV7-2
J: TRBJ1-1
DNA: TGTGCCAGCAGCTTGATGATCGGGACCGCTTTCTTT
CDR3: CASSLMIGTAFF

D: -
size: few
V: TRBV20-1
J: TRBJ2-7
DNA: TGCAGTGCTAGAGAAGCCCCATCCTACGAGCAGTACTTC
CDR3: CSAREAPSYEQYF

D: -
size: -
V: TRBV27
J: TRBJ1-3
DNA: TGTGCCAGCAGTTTAGAGGGCCCCACCGGGACGCGAGGAAACACCATATATTTT
CDR3: CASSLEGPTGTRGNTIYF

D: -
size: -
V: TRBV29-1
J: TRBJ1-2
DNA: TGCAGCGTTGGCAGGGCCGCGGACTATGGCTACACCTTC
CDR3: CSVGRAADYGYTF

D: -
size: few
V: TRBV27
J: TRBJ2-7
DNA: TGTGCCAGCAGTCAACAGGGCCTCGGGGACGAGCAGTACTTC
CDR3: CASSQQGLGDEQYF

D: TRBD2
size: many
V: TRBV2
J: TRBJ2-1
DNA: TGTGCCAGCACACTCAGCGGGAAGGATGAGCAGTTCTTC
CDR3: CASTLSGKDEQFF

D: TRBD1
size: many
V: TRBV5-1
J: TRBJ2-3
DNA: TGCGCCAGCAGCTGGACAGGGTCGGCAGATACGCAGTATTTT
CDR3: CASSWTGSADTQYF

D: -
size: few
V: TRBV7-2
J: TRBJ2-1
DNA: TGTGCCAGCAGCTTATCCGGAGACTACAATGAGCAGTTCTTC
CDR3: CASSLSGDYNEQFF

D: -
size: few
V: TRBV29-1
J: TRBJ1-2
DNA: TGCAGCGTTGAAGATTACGGATCGGGAGCCTATGGCTACACCTTC
CDR3: CSVEDYGSGAYGYTF

D: -
size: many
V: TRBV11-2
J: TRBJ2-5
DNA: TGTGCCAGCAGCTTAGGGAACAGGGATGGAGAGACCCAGTACTTC
CDR3: CASSLGNRDGETQYF

D: TRBD1
size: -
V: TRBV15
J: TRBJ1-2
DNA: TGTGCCACCAGGACAGGGGGCGCTAGGTTTGGCTACACCTTC
CDR3: CATRTGGARFGYTF

D: TRBD1
size: many
V: TRBV11-2
J: TRBJ2-1
DNA: TGTGCCAGCAGCTTAGGACAGGGGTACAATGAGCAGTTCTTC
CDR3: CASSLGQGYNEQFF

D: -
size: few
V: TRBV7-3
J: TRBJ2-3
DNA: TGTGCCAGCAGCTTAAGTGGGATTGGAGATACGCAGTATTTT
CDR3: CASSLSGIGDTQYF

D: -
size: many
V: TRBV28
J: TRBJ2-3
DNA: TGTGCCAGCAGTTTTGTAGCGCCAGACACAGATACGCAGTATTTT
CDR3: CASSFVAPDTDTQYF

D: TRBD2
size: -
V: TRBV5-1
J: TRBJ2-1
DNA: TGCGCCAGCAGCTTGGAGGGGACTAGCGTGAACAATGAGCAGTTCTTC
CDR3: CASSLEGTSVNNEQFF

D: TRBD1
size: few
V: TRBV18
J: TRBJ1-2
DNA: TGTGCTAGCTCACCTGGGACAGGTCGAGCTAACTATGGCTACACCTTC
CDR3: CASSPGTGRANYGYTF

D: -
size: -
V: TRBV3-1
J: TRBJ1-2
DNA: TGTGCCAGCAGCCTAAGGGGACAAGCTAACTATGGCTACACCTTC
CDR3: CASSLRGQANYGYTF

D: -
size: -
V: TRBV6-2/TRBV6-3
J: TRBJ2-2
DNA: TGTGCCAGCAGTTACTCGAGTACGACCGGGGAGCTGTTTTTT
CDR3: CASSYSSTTGELFF

D: -
size: few
V: TRBV4-2
J: TRBJ1-1
DNA: TGTGCCAGCAGCCCCTCAGGAAGCACTGAAGCTTTCTTT
CDR3: CASSPSGSTEAFF

D: -
size: -
V: TRBV12-3/TRBV12-4
J: TRBJ2-7
DNA: TGTGCCAGCAGTCCCCGGCCGGCCGAGCAGTACTTC
CDR3: CASSPRPAEQYF

D: -
size: many
V: TRBV2
J: TRBJ2-1
DNA: TGTGCCAGCAGTCCTCTCGCGGCTATTAAGTTCTTC
CDR3: CASSPLAAIKFF

D: -
size: -
V: TRBV15
J: TRBJ2-7
DNA: TGTGCCACCAGCAGAGATGGCATGGAGCAGTACTTC
CDR3: CATSRDGMEQYF

D: TRBD2
size: few
V: TRBV24-1
J: TRBJ2-1
DNA: TGTGCCACCAGTTTGTTAAGCGGGGGCCACAATGAGCAGTTCTTC
CDR3: CATSLLSGGHNEQFF

D: -
size: -
V: TRBV6-2/TRBV6-3
J: TRBJ2-7
DNA: TGTGCCAGCAGTTACCCGAGGTTGGAGCAGTACTTC
CDR3: CASSYPRLEQYF

D: TRBD1
size: many
V: TRBV3-1
J: TRBJ1-5
DNA: TGTGCCAGCAGCCGGGACAGGGGGCCTAATCAGCCCCAGCATTTT
CDR3: CASSRDRGPNQPQHF

D: -
size: few
V: TRBV5-5
J: TRBJ1-1
DNA: TGTGCCAGCAGCTGGACCGAAGCTTTCTTT
CDR3: CASSWTEAFF

D: -
size: many
V: TRBV2
J: TRBJ1-1
DNA: TGTGCCAGCAGTGAAGCCAGGGGGAACACTGAAGCTTTCTTT
CDR3: CASSEARGNTEAFF

D: TRBD2
size: many
V: TRBV2
J: TRBJ2-7
DNA: TGTGCCAGCAGTGGGGGACTAGCGGGGCTTCTTACCTCCTACGAGCAGTACTTC
CDR3: CASSGGLAGLLTSYEQYF

D: -
size: -
V: TRBV4-1
J: TRBJ2-3
DNA: TGCGCCAGCAGCCAACTGATAAACACAGATACGCAGTATTTT
CDR3: CASSQLINTDTQYF

D: TRBD1
size: -
V: TRBV5-1
J: TRBJ1-2
DNA: TGCGCCAGCAGCTTTTCGACAGGGGTTGGTGGCTACACCTTC
CDR3: CASSFSTGVGGYTF

D: TRBD1
size: few
V: TRBV18
J: TRBJ2-3
DNA: TGTGCCAGCTCACCAAAGGACAGGGATCAAGATACGCAGTATTTT
CDR3: CASSPKDRDQDTQYF

D: TRBD1
size: many
V: TRBV10-3
J: TRBJ1-2
DNA: TGTGCCATCAGTGACCGGGACAGGGCAGTGAGCTATGGCTACACCTTC
CDR3: CAISDRDRAVSYGYTF

D: -
size: once
V: TRBV29-1
J: TRBJ1-4
DNA: TGCAGCGCCGTATCAGGGAAGGCTACCGAAAAACTGTTTTTT
CDR3: CSAVSGKATEKLFF

D: TRBD1
size: -
V: TRBV19
J: TRBJ1-4
DNA: TGTGCCAGTAGTACGAAGACGCCGGGACAGGCCTTTGAAAAACTGTTTTTT
CDR3: CASSTKTPGQAFEKLFF

D: -
size: -
V: TRBV6-1
J: TRBJ2-1
DNA: TGTGCCAGCTGGCTCGGGTACAATGAGCAGTTCTTC
CDR3: CASWLGYNEQFF

D: TRBD1
size: many
V: TRBV28
J: TRBJ1-1
DNA: TGTGCCAGCAGGGGACAGGGGGAAAGCAACACTGAAGCTTTCTTT
CDR3: CASRGQGESNTEAFF

D: -
size: -
V: TRBV10-3
J: TRBJ2-5
DNA: TGTGCCATCAGTGAAAACTTTGGGACCCAGTACTTC
CDR3: CAISENFGTQYF

D: -
size: -
V: TRBV7-2
J: TRBJ1-1
DNA: TGTGCCAGCAGCATACAGGGTACGGTGAACACTGAAGCTTTCTTT
CDR3: CASSIQGTVNTEAFF

D: -
size: -
V: TRBV24-1
J: TRBJ2-1
DNA: TGTGCCACCCAAGAACCAGATTCCAATGAGCAGTTCTTC
CDR3: CATQEPDSNEQFF

D: TRBD1
size: -
V: TRBV3-1
J: TRBJ1-1
DNA: TGTGCCAGCAGCCATGAGGGACAGGGAAGGAATGAAGCTTTCTTT
CDR3: CASSHEGQGRNEAFF

D: -
size: few
V: TRBV5-5
J: TRBJ2-5
DNA: TGTGCCAGCAGCTCCGGGCCTGAGGGTCAAGAGACCCAGTACTTC
CDR3: CASSSGPEGQETQYF

D: -
size: -
V: TRBV12-3/TRBV12-4
J: TRBJ2-5
DNA: TGTGCCAGCAGTTTCGATAGAGAGACCCAGTACTTC
CDR3: CASSFDRETQYF

D: -
size: -
V: TRBV2
J: TRBJ2-2
DNA: TGTGCCAGCAGCGCCGGGACTTGGAGCACCGGGGAGCTGTTTTTT
CDR3: CASSAGTWSTGELFF

D: -
size: many
V: TRBV2
J: TRBJ2-3
DNA: TGTGCCAGCAGCAGGGAGACTAGCACAGATACGCAGTATTTT
CDR3: CASSRETSTDTQYF

D: -
size: many
V: TRBV24-1
J: TRBJ2-1
DNA: TGTGCCACCAGTGATCCTCTAGGGGGAGGGGTCGATGAGCAGTTCTTC
CDR3: CATSDPLGGGVDEQFF

D: -
size: -
V: TRBV12-3/TRBV12-4
J: TRBJ1-4
DNA: TGTGCCAGCAGCGGGTCAAGAGAAAAACTGTTTTTT
CDR3: CASSGSREKLFF

D: TRBD1
size: -
V: TRBV5-1
J: TRBJ1-3
DNA: TGCGCCAGCAGCCCAGGGACAGTCTCTGGAAACACCATATATTTT
CDR3: CASSPGTVSGNTIYF

D: -
size: -
V: TRBV5-5
J: TRBJ1-5
DNA: TGTGCCAGCAGCCATCAGACAGAGAATCAGCCCCAGCATTTT
CDR3: CASSHQTENQPQHF

D: -
size: -
V: TRBV11-3
J: TRBJ1-2
DNA: TGTGCCAGCAGCTTGGATTTGGGCAGTAACTATGGCTACACCTTC
CDR3: CASSLDLGSNYGYTF

D: -
size: -
V: TRBV9
J: TRBJ2-5
DNA: TGTGCCAGTGGGGACGACTACCTAGAGACCCAGTACTTC
CDR3: CASGDDYLETQYF

D: -
size: -
V: TRBV6-5
J: TRBJ2-2
DNA: TGTGCCAGCACCATTGGAGGGGTCGGGGAGCTGTTTTTT
CDR3: CASTIGGVGELFF

D: TRBD1
size: few
V: TRBV15
J: TRBJ2-3
DNA: TGTGCCACCAGCAGATCGCCAGGGGGAACAGATACGCAGTATTTT
CDR3: CATSRSPGGTDTQYF

D: -
size: many
V: TRBV6-2/TRBV6-3
J: TRBJ2-1
DNA: TGTGCCAGCAGTTACGGGCCGGGTGAGCAGTTCTTC
CDR3: CASSYGPGEQFF

D: TRBD1
size: few
V: TRBV30
J: TRBJ2-5
DNA: TGTGCCTGGAGCCCTGGGACAGCCCAAGAGACCCAGTACTTC
CDR3: CAWSPGTAQETQYF

D: TRBD1
size: few
V: TRBV7-3
J: TRBJ2-3
DNA: TGTGCCAGCAGCTTAAGGGGCGGACAGGGGTATCGAGATACGCAGTATTTT
CDR3: CASSLRGGQGYRDTQYF

D: -
size: many
V: TRBV7-9
J: TRBJ2-7
DNA: TGTGCCAGCAGCCTTACAGACTCCTACGAGCAGTACTTC
CDR3: CASSLTDSYEQYF

D: TRBD2
size: -
V: TRBV12-3/TRBV12-4
J: TRBJ2-3
DNA: TGTGCCAGCAGTGCGCGCGGGAGCGCGGGAGATACGCAGTATTTT
CDR3: CASSARGSAGDTQYF

D: TRBD1
size: many
V: TRBV3-1
J: TRBJ1-2
DNA: TGTGCCAGCAGCCATCTGCAAGCTGGACAGGGTGGCTACACCTTC
CDR3: CASSHLQAGQGGYTF